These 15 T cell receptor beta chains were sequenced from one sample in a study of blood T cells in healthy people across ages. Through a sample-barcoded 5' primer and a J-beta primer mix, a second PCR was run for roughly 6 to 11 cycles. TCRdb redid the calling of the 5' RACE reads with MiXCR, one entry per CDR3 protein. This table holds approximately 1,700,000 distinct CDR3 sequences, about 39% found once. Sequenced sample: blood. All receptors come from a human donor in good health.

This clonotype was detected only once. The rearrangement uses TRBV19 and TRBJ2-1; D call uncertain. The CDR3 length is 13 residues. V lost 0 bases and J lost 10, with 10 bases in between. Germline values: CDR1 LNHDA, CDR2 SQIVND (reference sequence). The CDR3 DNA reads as TGTGCCAGTAGTATAGATAACAGACCGGAGCAGTTCTTC. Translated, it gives CASSIDNRPEQFF.

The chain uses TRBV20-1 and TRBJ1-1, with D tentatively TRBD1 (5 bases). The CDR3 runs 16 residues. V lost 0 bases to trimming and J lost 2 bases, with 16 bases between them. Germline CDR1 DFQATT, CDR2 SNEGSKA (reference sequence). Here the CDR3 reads CSARDPVKGLNTEAFF. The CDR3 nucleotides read TGCAGTGCTAGAGATCCAGTTAAGGGACTAAACACTGAAGCTTTCTTT.

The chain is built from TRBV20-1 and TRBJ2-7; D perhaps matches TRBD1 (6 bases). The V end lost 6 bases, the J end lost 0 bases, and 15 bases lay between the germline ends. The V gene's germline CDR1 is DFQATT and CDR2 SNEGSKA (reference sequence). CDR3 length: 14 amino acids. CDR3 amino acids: CSAQGTDSSYEQYF. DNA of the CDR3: TGCAGTGCCCAAGGGACGGACAGCTCCTACGAGCAGTACTTC.

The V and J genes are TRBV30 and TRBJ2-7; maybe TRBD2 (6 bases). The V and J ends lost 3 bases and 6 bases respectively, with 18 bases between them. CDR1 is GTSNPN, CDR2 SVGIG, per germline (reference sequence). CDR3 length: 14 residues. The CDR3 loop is CAWRAFAGLGEQYF. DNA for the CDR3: TGTGCCTGGAGAGCCTTTGCGGGGTTAGGCGAGCAGTACTTC.

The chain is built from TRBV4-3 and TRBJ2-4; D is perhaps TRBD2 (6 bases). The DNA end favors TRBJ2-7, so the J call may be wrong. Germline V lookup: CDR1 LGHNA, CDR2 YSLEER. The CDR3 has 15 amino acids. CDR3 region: CASSRKPGLTYEQYF. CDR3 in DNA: TGCGCCAGCAGCCGGAAGCCGGGACTGACCTACGAGCAGTACTTC.

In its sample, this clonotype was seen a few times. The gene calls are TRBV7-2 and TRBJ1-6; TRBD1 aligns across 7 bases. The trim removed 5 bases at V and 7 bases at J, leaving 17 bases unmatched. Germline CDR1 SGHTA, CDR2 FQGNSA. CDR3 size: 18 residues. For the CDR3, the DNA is TGTGCCAGCAGCCTATACTCGATGGGACAGATCGTCAATTCACCCCTCCACTTT. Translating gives CASSLYSMGQIVNSPLHF.

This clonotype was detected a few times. CDR3 bases: TGTGCCAGCAGTCCGATTGGGAGCGGGGGGGCCTATGAGCAGTTCTTC. Translating it yields CASSPIGSGGAYEQFF. The gene calls are TRBV12-3 or TRBV12-4 and TRBJ2-1; 10 bases fit TRBD2. The CDR3 is 16 amino acids. The junction had 12 bases not matched to a gene; V was cut back by 5 bases and J by 8 bases.

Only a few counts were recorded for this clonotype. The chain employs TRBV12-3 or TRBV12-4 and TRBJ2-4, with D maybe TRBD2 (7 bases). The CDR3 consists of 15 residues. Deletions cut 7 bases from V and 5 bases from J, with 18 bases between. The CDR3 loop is CASTLGGGRQNIQYF. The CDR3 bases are TGTGCCAGCACGTTAGGCGGGGGCAGACAAAACATTCAGTACTTC.

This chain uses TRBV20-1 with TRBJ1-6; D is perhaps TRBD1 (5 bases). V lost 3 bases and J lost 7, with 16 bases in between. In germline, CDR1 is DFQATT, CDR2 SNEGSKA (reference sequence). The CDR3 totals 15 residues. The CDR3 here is CSASPSGARNSPLHF. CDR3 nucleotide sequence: TGCAGTGCTAGCCCTAGTGGGGCACGGAATTCACCCCTCCACTTT.

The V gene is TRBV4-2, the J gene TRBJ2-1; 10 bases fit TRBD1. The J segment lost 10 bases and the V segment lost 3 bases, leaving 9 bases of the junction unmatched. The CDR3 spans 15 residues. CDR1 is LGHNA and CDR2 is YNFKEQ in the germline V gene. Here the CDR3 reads CASSQPRQGAYEQFF. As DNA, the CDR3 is TGTGCCAGCAGCCAGCCTAGACAGGGGGCCTACGAGCAGTTCTTC.

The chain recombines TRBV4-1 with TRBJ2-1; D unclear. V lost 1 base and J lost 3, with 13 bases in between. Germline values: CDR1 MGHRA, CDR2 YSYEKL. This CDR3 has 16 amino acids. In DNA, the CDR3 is TGCGCCAGCAGCCAAGGTAGGGCGCACGGCTACAATGAGCAGTTCTTC. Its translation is CASSQGRAHGYNEQFF.

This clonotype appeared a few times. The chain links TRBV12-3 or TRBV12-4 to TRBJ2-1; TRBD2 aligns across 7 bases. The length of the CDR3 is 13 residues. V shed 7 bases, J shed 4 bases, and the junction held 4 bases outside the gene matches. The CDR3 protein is CASNWGGYNEQFF. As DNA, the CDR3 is TGTGCCAGCAATTGGGGGGGGTACAATGAGCAGTTCTTC.

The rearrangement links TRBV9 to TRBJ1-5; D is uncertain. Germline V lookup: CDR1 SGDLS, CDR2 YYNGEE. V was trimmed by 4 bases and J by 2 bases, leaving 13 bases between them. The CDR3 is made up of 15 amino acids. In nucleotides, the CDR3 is TGTGCCAGCAGCTCGTCTGGGAGGGGCAATCAGCCCCAGCATTTT. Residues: CASSSSGRGNQPQHF.

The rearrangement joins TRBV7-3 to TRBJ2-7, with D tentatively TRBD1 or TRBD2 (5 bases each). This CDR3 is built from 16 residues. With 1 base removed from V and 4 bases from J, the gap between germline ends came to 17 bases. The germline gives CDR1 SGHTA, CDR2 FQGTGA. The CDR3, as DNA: TGTGCCAGCAGCTTAAACCGAGGGCAGGGATATTACGAGCAGTACTTC. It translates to CASSLNRGQGYYEQYF.

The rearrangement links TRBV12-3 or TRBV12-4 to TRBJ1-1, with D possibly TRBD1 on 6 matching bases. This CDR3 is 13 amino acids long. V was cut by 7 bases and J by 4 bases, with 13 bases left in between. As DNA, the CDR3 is TGTGCCAGCATGGGGGGAGGGGGCACTGAAGCTTTCTTT. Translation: CASMGGGGTEAFF.